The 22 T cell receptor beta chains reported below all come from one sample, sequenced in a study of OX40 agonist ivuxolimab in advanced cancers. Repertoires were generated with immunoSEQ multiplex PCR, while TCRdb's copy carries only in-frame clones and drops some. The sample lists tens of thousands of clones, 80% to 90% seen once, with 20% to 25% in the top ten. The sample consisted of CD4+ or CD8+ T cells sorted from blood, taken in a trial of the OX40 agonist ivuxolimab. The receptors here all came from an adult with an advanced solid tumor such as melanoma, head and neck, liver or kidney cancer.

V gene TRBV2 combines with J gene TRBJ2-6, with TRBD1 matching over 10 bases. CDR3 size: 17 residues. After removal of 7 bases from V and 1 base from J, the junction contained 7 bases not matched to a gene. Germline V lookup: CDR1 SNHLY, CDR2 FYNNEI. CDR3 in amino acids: CASTGPGQGSGANVLTF. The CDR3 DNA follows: TGTGCCAGCACCGGACCGGGACAGGGGTCTGGGGCCAACGTCCTGACTTTC.

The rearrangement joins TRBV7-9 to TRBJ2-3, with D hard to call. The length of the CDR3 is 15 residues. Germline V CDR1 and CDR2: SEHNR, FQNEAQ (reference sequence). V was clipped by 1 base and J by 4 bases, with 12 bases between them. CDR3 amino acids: CASSLVTFQADTQYF. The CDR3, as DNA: TGTGCCAGCAGCTTAGTTACCTTTCAGGCAGATACGCAGTATTTT.

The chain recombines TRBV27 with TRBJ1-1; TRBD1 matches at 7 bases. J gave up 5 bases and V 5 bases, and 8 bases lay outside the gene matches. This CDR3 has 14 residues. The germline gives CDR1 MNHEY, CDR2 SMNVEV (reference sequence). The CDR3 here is CASSPSTGMTEAFF. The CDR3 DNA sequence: TGTGCCAGCAGTCCATCGACAGGGATGACTGAAGCTTTCTTT.

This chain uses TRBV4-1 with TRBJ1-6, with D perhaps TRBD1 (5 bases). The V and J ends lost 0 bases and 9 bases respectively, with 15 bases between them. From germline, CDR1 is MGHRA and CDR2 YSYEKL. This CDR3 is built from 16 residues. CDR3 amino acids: CASSQESEGSSSPLHF. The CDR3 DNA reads TGCGCCAGCAGCCAAGAATCGGAGGGGTCCTCTTCACCCCTCCACTTT.

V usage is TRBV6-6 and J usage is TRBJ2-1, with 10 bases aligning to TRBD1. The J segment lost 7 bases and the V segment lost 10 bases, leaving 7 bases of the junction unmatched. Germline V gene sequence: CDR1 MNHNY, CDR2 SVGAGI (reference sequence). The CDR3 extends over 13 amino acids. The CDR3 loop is CATGDRGGNEQFF. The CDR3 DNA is TGTGCCACCGGGGACAGGGGTGGTAATGAGCAGTTCTTC.

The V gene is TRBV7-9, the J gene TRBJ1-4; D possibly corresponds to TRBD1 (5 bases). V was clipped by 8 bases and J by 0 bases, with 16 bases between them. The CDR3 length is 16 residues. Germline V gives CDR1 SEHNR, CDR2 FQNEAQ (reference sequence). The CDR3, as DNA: TGTGCCAGCGTCCTGTCCCAGGGCCCAACTAATGAAAAACTGTTTTTT. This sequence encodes CASVLSQGPTNEKLFF.

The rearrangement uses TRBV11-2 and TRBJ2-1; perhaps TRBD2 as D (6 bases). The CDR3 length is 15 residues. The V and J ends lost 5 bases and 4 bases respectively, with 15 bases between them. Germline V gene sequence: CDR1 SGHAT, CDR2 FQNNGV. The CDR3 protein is CASSTRLDRYNEQFF. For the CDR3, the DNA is TGTGCCAGCAGCACCCGACTAGATAGGTACAATGAGCAGTTCTTC.

The CDR3 nucleotides are TGCGCCAGCAGCCAAGATCTAAGCGGGACTACCTACGAGCAGTACTTC. It codes for CASSQDLSGTTYEQYF. V usage is TRBV4-3 and J usage is TRBJ2-7; 7 nucleotides agree with TRBD2. Trimming cost V 0 bases and J 2 bases; bases outside gene matches: 7. This CDR3 contains 16 residues. Germline V gene sequence: CDR1 LGHNA, CDR2 YSLEER.

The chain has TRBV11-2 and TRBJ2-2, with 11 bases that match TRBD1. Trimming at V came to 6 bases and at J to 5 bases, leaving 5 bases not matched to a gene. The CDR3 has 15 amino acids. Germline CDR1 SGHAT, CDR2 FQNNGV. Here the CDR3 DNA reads TGTGCCAGCAGGCACGGACAGGGGGCGACCGGGGAGCTGTTTTTT. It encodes CASRHGQGATGELFF.

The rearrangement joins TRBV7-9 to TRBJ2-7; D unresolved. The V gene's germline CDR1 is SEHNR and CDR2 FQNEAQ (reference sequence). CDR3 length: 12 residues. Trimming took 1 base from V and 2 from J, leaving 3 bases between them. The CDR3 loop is CASSLDAYEQYF. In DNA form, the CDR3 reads TGTGCCAGCAGCTTAGATGCCTACGAGCAGTACTTC.

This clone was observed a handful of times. In DNA, the CDR3 is TGCGCCAGCAGCTACGGACAGGGGGCTTACGAGCAGTACTTC. It codes for CASSYGQGAYEQYF. The rearrangement uses TRBV5-1 and TRBJ2-7; 11 bases are shared with TRBD1. With 3 bases clipped from V and 4 bases from J, the junction kept 3 bases outside the gene matches. Germline V CDR1 and CDR2: SGHRS, YFSETQ. The CDR3 totals 14 residues.

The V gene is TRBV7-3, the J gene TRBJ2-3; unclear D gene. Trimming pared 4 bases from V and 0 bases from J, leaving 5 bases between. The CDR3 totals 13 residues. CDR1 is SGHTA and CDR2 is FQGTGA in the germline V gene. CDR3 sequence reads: CASSSLSTDTQYF. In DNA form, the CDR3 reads TGTGCCAGCAGCTCACTTAGCACAGATACGCAGTATTTT. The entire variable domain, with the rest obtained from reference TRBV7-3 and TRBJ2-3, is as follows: GAGVSQTPSNKVTEKGKYVELRCDPISGHTALYWYRQSLGQGPEFLIYFQGTGAADDSGLPNDRFFAVRPEGSVSTLKIQRTERGDSAVYLCASSSLSTDTQYFGPGTRLTVL.

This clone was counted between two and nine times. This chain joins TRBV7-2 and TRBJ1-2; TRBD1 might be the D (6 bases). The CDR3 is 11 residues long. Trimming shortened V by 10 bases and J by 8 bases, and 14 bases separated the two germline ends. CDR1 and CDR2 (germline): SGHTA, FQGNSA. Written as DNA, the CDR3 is TGTGCCACCGCGGACAGAAGAGGCTACACCTTC. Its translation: CATADRRGYTF.

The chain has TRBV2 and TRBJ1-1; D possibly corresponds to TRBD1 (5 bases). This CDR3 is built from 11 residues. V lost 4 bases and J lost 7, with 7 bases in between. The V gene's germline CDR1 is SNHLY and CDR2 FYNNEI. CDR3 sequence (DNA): TGTGCCAGCAGTGCTAGGGGTGAAGCTTTCTTT. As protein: CASSARGEAFF.

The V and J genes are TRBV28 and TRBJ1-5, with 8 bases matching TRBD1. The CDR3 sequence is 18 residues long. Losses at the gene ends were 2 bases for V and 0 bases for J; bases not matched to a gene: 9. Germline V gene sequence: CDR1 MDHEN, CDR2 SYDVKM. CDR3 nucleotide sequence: TGTGCCAGCAGTTTAAGTTGGACAGGGCCAAATAGCAATCAGCCCCAGCATTTT. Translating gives CASSLSWTGPNSNQPQHF.

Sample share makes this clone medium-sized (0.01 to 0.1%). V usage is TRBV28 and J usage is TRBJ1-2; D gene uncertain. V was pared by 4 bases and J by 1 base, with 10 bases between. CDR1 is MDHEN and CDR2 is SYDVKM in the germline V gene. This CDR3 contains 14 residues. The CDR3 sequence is CASSSAVFNYGYTF. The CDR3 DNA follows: TGTGCCAGCAGTTCCGCCGTCTTTAACTATGGCTACACCTTC.

The CDR3 sequence: CASGPLGGFADTQYF. In DNA, the CDR3 is TGTGCCAGCGGGCCCCTCGGCGGCTTTGCAGATACGCAGTATTTT. This sequence joins TRBV5-4 and TRBJ2-3; D is ambiguous. Per the germline V gene, CDR1 is SGHNT and CDR2 is YYREEE (reference sequence). The length of the CDR3 is 15 residues. V was cut by 7 bases and J by 4 bases, with 19 bases left in between.

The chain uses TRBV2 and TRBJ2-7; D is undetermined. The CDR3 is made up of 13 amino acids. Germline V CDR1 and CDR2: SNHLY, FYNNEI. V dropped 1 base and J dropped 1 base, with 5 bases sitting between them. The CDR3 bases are TGTGCCAGCAGTGAAGGATTTTCCTACGAGCAGTACTTC. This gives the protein CASSEGFSYEQYF.

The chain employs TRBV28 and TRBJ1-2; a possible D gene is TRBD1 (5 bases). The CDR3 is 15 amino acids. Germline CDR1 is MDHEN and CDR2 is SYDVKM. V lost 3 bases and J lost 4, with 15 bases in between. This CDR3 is CASSLLGATIYGYTF. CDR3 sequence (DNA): TGTGCCAGCAGTTTGCTTGGGGCGACAATCTATGGCTACACCTTC.

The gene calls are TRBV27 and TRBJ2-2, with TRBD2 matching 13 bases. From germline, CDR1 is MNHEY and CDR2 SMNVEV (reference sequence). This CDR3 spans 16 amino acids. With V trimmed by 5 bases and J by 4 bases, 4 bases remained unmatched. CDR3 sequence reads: CASSPRTSGSTGELFF. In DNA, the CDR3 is TGTGCCAGCAGTCCCCGGACTAGCGGGAGCACCGGGGAGCTGTTTTTT.

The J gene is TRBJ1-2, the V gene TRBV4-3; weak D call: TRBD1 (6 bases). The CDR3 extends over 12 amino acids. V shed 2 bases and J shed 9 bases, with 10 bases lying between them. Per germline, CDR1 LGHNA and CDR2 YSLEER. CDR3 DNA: TGCGCCAGCAGCCAAAAGGGGGGAAGCTACACCTTC. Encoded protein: CASSQKGGSYTF.

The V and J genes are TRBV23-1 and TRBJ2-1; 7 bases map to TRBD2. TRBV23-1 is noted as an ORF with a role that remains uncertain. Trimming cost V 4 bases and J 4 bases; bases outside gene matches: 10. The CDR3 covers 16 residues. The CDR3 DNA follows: TGCGCCAGCAGTCCCCGACAGCGGGGAGGATACAATGAGCAGTTCTTC. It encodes CASSPRQRGGYNEQFF.